A selection of T cell receptor beta chains follows, all from one sample in a study of CD8 T cells in ankylosing spondylitis. TCRdb reprocessed the 5' RACE reads with MiXCR, giving one entry per CDR3 protein. The sample holds some 840,000 distinct CDR3 sequences, approximately 12% seen once. What was sequenced was blood, either unsorted or a sorted T cell fraction (not recorded which). These receptors were obtained from a male donor with ankylosing spondylitis. Both conserved end residues are part of each CDR3. D genes are given only for firm matches. The size entry is marked missing in some rows and otherwise reads once, few, many or a size class.

d_gene	v_gene	abundance	j_gene	len	CDR3aa	CDR3nt
NA	TRBV20-1	many	TRBJ1-6	14	CSARDRVKLSPLHF	TGCAGTGCTAGAGACAGGGTCAAGCTTTCACCCCTCCACTTT
NA	TRBV6-6	many	TRBJ2-2	11	CASSRVMELFF	TGTGCCAGCAGCCGGGTGATGGAGCTGTTTTTT
TRBD2	TRBV10-2	NA	TRBJ2-1	15	CASSEQLAAYNEQFF	TGCGCCAGCAGTGAACAGCTAGCGGCCTACAATGAGCAGTTCTTC
NA	TRBV20-1	NA	TRBJ2-7	14	CSARERGPTREQYF	TGCAGTGCTAGAGAGCGGGGGCCTACTCGCGAGCAGTACTTC
TRBD2	TRBV5-1	few	TRBJ2-5	18	CASSLVGTSGRGGETQYF	TGCGCCAGCAGCTTGGTCGGGACTAGCGGGAGAGGAGGAGAGACCCAGTACTTC
NA	TRBV27	NA	TRBJ2-1	13	CASSSSLGTSGFF	TGTGCCAGCAGTTCCAGCCTCGGGACGTCAGGTTTCTTC
NA	TRBV4-1	few	TRBJ2-5	14	CASSQAVAVETQYF	TGCGCCAGCAGCCAAGCCGTAGCGGTAGAGACCCAGTACTTC
NA	TRBV7-2	few	TRBJ2-2	14	CASCYSHGAGELFF	TGTGCCAGTTGTTATTCGCATGGGGCCGGGGAGCTGTTTTTT
NA	TRBV20-1	NA	TRBJ2-7	15	CSARDRELGFAEQYF	TGCAGTGCTAGAGATAGGGAACTAGGGTTCGCCGAGCAGTACTTC
TRBD2	TRBV9	few	TRBJ2-7	18	CASSVSGLAGLTTYEQYF	TGTGCCAGCAGCGTCAGTGGGCTAGCGGGTCTTACTACCTACGAGCAGTACTTC
NA	TRBV29-1	few	TRBJ1-1	12	CSVVPVGGEAFF	TGCAGCGTTGTTCCAGTGGGGGGCGAAGCTTTCTTT
NA	TRBV5-5	NA	TRBJ2-7	14	CASSRVPVSYEQYF	TGTGCCAGCAGCCGAGTGCCCGTCTCCTACGAGCAGTACTTC
NA	TRBV6-2/TRBV6-3	NA	TRBJ2-7	14	CASIPEPTSYEQYF	TGTGCCAGCATTCCAGAGCCCACCTCCTACGAGCAGTACTTC
TRBD2	TRBV6-2/TRBV6-3	NA	TRBJ2-3	16	CASSNRLAGGGDTQYF	TGTGCCAGCAGTAACCGACTAGCGGGGGGCGGAGATACGCAGTATTTT
TRBD2	TRBV20-1	few	TRBJ2-5	16	CSARFLAGTLQETQYF	TGCAGTGCTAGGTTTCTAGCGGGGACCCTCCAAGAGACCCAGTACTTC
TRBD1	TRBV10-3	NA	TRBJ2-3	15	CAINRIQGARNTQYF	TGTGCCATCAACCGAATTCAGGGGGCGCGAAATACGCAGTATTTT
TRBD1	TRBV7-2	NA	TRBJ2-1	16	CASSLRQGSVYNEQFF	TGTGCCAGCAGCTTAAGACAGGGGTCGGTATACAATGAGCAGTTCTTC
TRBD1	TRBV7-2	few	TRBJ2-7	16	CASSLGPGQGIYEQYF	TGTGCCAGCAGCTTAGGGCCGGGACAGGGTATCTACGAGCAGTACTTC
NA	TRBV18	few	TRBJ2-7	13	CASFSSISYEQYF	TGTGCCAGCTTCTCCAGTATTTCCTACGAGCAGTACTTC
NA	TRBV20-1	many	TRBJ1-5	12	CSARGRGQPQHF	TGCAGTGCTAGGGGCAGGGGCCAGCCCCAGCATTTT
NA	TRBV5-1	few	TRBJ2-6	15	CASSLTIQGANVLTF	TGCGCCAGCAGCTTGACCATTCAGGGGGCCAACGTCCTGACTTTC
NA	TRBV20-1	few	TRBJ2-7	11	CSATRAYEQYF	TGCAGTGCTACCCGGGCCTACGAGCAGTACTTC
NA	TRBV11-2	NA	TRBJ2-5	15	CASSPPWDGKETQYF	TGTGCCAGCAGCCCTCCCTGGGACGGTAAAGAGACCCAGTACTTC
NA	TRBV29-1	few	TRBJ2-5	12	CSVSPGIETQYF	TGCAGCGTTTCTCCAGGGATCGAGACCCAGTACTTC
TRBD2	TRBV4-2	NA	TRBJ2-3	15	CASSRTSGVTDTQYF	TGTGCCAGCAGCAGGACTAGCGGGGTGACAGATACGCAGTATTTT
NA	TRBV29-1	many	TRBJ1-3	12	CSVEDLGNTIYF	TGCAGCGTTGAAGATCTAGGAAACACCATATATTTT
TRBD1	TRBV11-1	few	TRBJ1-3	18	CASSTRPGQGDSGNTIYF	TGTGCCAGCAGCACCCGACCGGGACAGGGAGACTCTGGAAACACCATATATTTT
NA	TRBV10-3	many	TRBJ2-1	13	CAIKADSSNEQFF	TGTGCCATCAAAGCGGACTCTTCCAATGAGCAGTTCTTC
NA	TRBV29-1	few	TRBJ1-4	14	CSVETTGGLEKLFF	TGCAGCGTTGAAACAACGGGGGGGTTGGAAAAACTGTTTTTT
NA	TRBV20-1	few	TRBJ2-1	10	CSAQGNEQFF	TGCAGTGCTCAGGGGAATGAGCAGTTCTTC
NA	TRBV29-1	NA	TRBJ1-1	15	CSVSRAGGENTEAFF	TGCAGCGTCTCACGCGCGGGGGGGGAGAACACTGAAGCTTTCTTT
TRBD2	TRBV13	few	TRBJ2-3	15	CASSAVGGSTDTQYF	TGTGCCAGCAGCGCAGTCGGGGGGAGCACAGATACGCAGTATTTT
TRBD2	TRBV20-1	NA	TRBJ2-3	14	CSAPRTSSTDTQYF	TGCAGTGCTCCTAGGACTAGTAGCACAGATACGCAGTATTTT
TRBD1	TRBV12-3/TRBV12-4	few	TRBJ1-1	16	CASSPRTGQGGAEAFF	TGTGCCAGCAGTCCGCGGACAGGGCAAGGGGGGGCTGAAGCTTTCTTT
NA	TRBV2	NA	TRBJ2-2	12	CASRYYTGELFF	TGTGCCAGCAGATATTACACCGGGGAGCTGTTTTTT
NA	TRBV7-2	few	TRBJ1-2	13	CASSLRGLALSSF	TGTGCCAGCAGCTTAAGGGGACTGGCCCTCTCCTCCTTC
NA	TRBV18	few	TRBJ2-3	14	CASSPPSSRDTQYF	TGTGCCAGCTCACCACCGAGTAGTAGAGATACGCAGTATTTT
NA	TRBV20-1	few	TRBJ1-1	14	CSAPMGSMNTEAFF	TGCAGTGCCCCGATGGGCAGCATGAACACTGAAGCTTTCTTT
NA	TRBV7-3	few	TRBJ1-1	15	CASSLRGRGNSEAFF	TGTGCCAGCAGCTTAAGGGGCAGGGGAAATTCTGAAGCTTTCTTT
NA	TRBV5-1	many	TRBJ1-2	15	CASSPSLDKRSGYTF	TGCGCCAGCAGCCCGTCTCTTGACAAAAGGAGCGGCTACACCTTC
NA	TRBV7-8	few	TRBJ2-2	14	CASSLWGYTGELFF	TGTGCCAGCAGCTTATGGGGATACACCGGGGAGCTGTTTTTT
TRBD1	TRBV2	NA	TRBJ2-3	16	CASTTSRDRNTDTQYF	TGTGCCAGCACTACCAGCCGGGACAGGAACACAGATACGCAGTATTTT
NA	TRBV10-3	many	TRBJ2-1	15	CAISEGAGEYNEQFF	TGTGCCATCAGTGAGGGGGCAGGGGAGTACAATGAGCAGTTCTTC
NA	TRBV4-2	NA	TRBJ2-3	17	CASSQVWPDQNTDTQYF	TGTGCCAGCAGCCAAGTATGGCCCGACCAGAACACAGATACGCAGTATTTT
NA	TRBV2	many	TRBJ2-7	15	CASSESQANRKEQYF	TGTGCCAGCAGTGAGAGTCAGGCCAACCGAAAAGAGCAGTACTTC
NA	TRBV20-1	NA	TRBJ1-1	15	CSAQSEGYEYTEAFF	TGCAGTGCTCAATCGGAGGGCTACGAGTACACTGAAGCTTTCTTT
TRBD1	TRBV5-5	many	TRBJ2-1	15	CASSLGGTAYNEQFF	TGTGCCAGCAGCTTGGGTGGGACAGCCTACAATGAGCAGTTCTTC
NA	TRBV20-1	NA	TRBJ2-3	13	CSARVGAVDTQYF	TGCAGTGCTAGGGTAGGGGCCGTAGATACGCAGTATTTT
NA	TRBV20-1	few	TRBJ1-1	14	CSANPRAGNTEAFF	TGCAGTGCTAACCCCCGAGCGGGGAACACTGAAGCTTTCTTT
NA	TRBV11-2	NA	TRBJ2-3	19	CASSLGYRWEEKDTDTQYF	TGTGCCAGCAGCTTAGGGTATAGGTGGGAGGAAAAAGACACAGATACGCAGTATTTT
TRBD2	TRBV20-1	NA	TRBJ2-3	14	CSAHSGSGTDTQYF	TGCAGTGCGCATAGCGGGAGTGGCACAGATACGCAGTATTTT
TRBD1	TRBV28	NA	TRBJ2-7	15	CASTRAGQETYEKYF	TGTGCCAGCACCAGAGCCGGACAGGAGACCTACGAGAAGTACTTC
TRBD2	TRBV6-1	few	TRBJ2-2	15	CASSASGRSTGELFF	TGTGCCAGCAGCGCTAGCGGGAGGAGCACCGGGGAGCTGTTTTTT
TRBD2	TRBV7-9	few	TRBJ2-2	17	CAHSRELAGANTGELFF	TGTGCCCACTCTCGGGAGCTAGCGGGGGCGAACACCGGGGAGCTGTTTTTT
NA	TRBV28	NA	TRBJ2-5	13	CASTTAFQETQYF	TGTGCCAGCACGACAGCTTTTCAAGAGACCCAGTACTTC
NA	TRBV10-3	NA	TRBJ1-4	14	CAISEGGTNEKLFF	TGTGCCATCAGTGAGGGGGGGACTAATGAAAAACTGTTTTTT
NA	TRBV6-1	few	TRBJ2-6	15	CASSRTDSGANVLTF	TGTGCCAGCAGCCGGACAGACTCTGGGGCCAACGTCCTGACTTTC
NA	TRBV6-1	NA	TRBJ1-2	15	CASSERAGWEYGYTF	TGTGCCAGCAGTGAAAGGGCAGGGTGGGAATATGGCTACACCTTC
TRBD2	TRBV5-1	few	TRBJ2-5	16	CASSFPSGSPRETQYF	TGCGCCAGCAGCTTTCCTAGCGGGAGCCCCAGGGAGACCCAGTACTTC